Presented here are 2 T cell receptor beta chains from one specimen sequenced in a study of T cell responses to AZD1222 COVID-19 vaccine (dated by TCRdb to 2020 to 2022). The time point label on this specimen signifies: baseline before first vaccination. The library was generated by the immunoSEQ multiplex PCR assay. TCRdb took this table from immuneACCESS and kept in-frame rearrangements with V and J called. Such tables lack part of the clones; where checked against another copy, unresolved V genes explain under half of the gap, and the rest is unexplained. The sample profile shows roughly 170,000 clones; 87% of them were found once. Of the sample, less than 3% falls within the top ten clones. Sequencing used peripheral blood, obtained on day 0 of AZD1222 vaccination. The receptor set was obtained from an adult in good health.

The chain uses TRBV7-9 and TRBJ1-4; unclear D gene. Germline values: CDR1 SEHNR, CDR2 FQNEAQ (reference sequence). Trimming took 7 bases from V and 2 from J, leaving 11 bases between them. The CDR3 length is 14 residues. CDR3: CASKPPSTNEKLFF. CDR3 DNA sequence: TGTGCCAGCAAGCCGCCGTCGACTAATGAAAAACTGTTTTTT.

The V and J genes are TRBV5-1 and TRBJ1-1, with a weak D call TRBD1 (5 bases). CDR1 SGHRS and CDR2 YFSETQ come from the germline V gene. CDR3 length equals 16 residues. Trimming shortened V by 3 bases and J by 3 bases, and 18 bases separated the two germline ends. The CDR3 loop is CASSSSGGGADTEAFF. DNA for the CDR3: TGCGCCAGCAGCTCCTCCGGTGGGGGAGCGGACACTGAAGCTTTCTTT.